The rows below give T cell receptor beta chains drawn from one sample of a study of T cells in Graves' hyperthyroidism and ophthalmopathy. TCRdb reprocessed the multiplex PCR reads via MiXCR and lists one record per CDR3 protein. The sample carries roughly 800,000 distinct CDR3 sequences, more than 30% recorded once. The sample was blood. These receptors all come from a man aged 18 to 30 with Graves' hyperthyroidism. The CDR3 runs from the conserved cysteine through the conserved F or W. D genes are given only for firm matches. Where a row states a size, it is once, few, many or the class of an expanded clone; other rows omit it.

>TRBJ2-2|.|TRBV15|.
TGTGCCACCAGCAGAAAAGGGGAGCTGTTTTTT
CATSRKGELFF
>TRBJ1-4|.|TRBV20-1|TRBD1
TGCAGTGCCCAAGACAGGGGGCAGAATGAAAAACTGTTTTTT
CSAQDRGQNEKLFF
>TRBJ1-6|.|TRBV20-1|TRBD1
TGCAGTGCTACTGGACAGGGGCCTTATAATTCACCCCTCCACTTT
CSATGQGPYNSPLHF
>TRBJ2-7|.|TRBV6-6|TRBD2
TGTGCCAGCACGGCCCCTACTAGCGGTACCTACGAGCAGTACTTC
CASTAPTSGTYEQYF
>TRBJ1-1|few|TRBV7-8|TRBD1
TGTGCCAGCAGCGCGTCCCCCGGGACAGGGGAGGGAGGCACTGAAGCTTTCTTT
CASSASPGTGEGGTEAFF
>TRBJ2-7|few|TRBV7-2|TRBD1
TGTGCCAGCAGCCAGGGACAGTCCTCCTACGAGCAGTACTTC
CASSQGQSSYEQYF
>TRBJ1-3|once|TRBV3-1|.
TGTGCCAGCAGCCAAGAACCGGGACGCCGCTCTGGAAACACCATATATTTT
CASSQEPGRRSGNTIYF
>TRBJ2-2|few|TRBV24-1|.
TGTGCCACCAGTGACACTCGGACAGCCGCACTAAACACCGGGGAGCTGTTTTTT
CATSDTRTAALNTGELFF
>TRBJ1-1|.|TRBV7-9|.
TGTGCCAGCTCTGCGGTAGGGACGGTCACTGAAGCTTTCTTT
CASSAVGTVTEAFF
>TRBJ2-5|many|TRBV7-8|.
TGTGCCAGCAGCTTGGGGGGCTGGGGGACCCAGTACTTC
CASSLGGWGTQYF
>TRBJ2-7|.|TRBV10-3|.
TGTGCCAGCAGCCATCAGGGTTCCGAGCAGTACTTC
CASSHQGSEQYF
>TRBJ1-4|few|TRBV20-1|.
TGCAGTGCCTACCCCCCGGTCCATAATGAAAAACTGTTTTTT
CSAYPPVHNEKLFF
>TRBJ2-7|.|TRBV2|TRBD1
TGTGCCAGCAAACTGGACAGGGCGCCTGTGGAGCAGTACTTC
CASKLDRAPVEQYF
>TRBJ1-1|.|TRBV9|.
TGTGCCAGCAGCCAACTTGCCCAGGGTATGAACACTGAAGCTTTCTTT
CASSQLAQGMNTEAFF
>TRBJ1-5|many|TRBV12-3/TRBV12-4|.
TGTGCCAGCAGTTACAGCTATCAGCCCCAGCATTTT
CASSYSYQPQHF
>TRBJ2-7|.|TRBV7-2|.
TGTGCCAGCAGCCGGGTGAGGGACGAGCAGTACTTC
CASSRVRDEQYF
>TRBJ1-6|few|TRBV6-6|.
TGTGCCAGCAGTTACTCTGGAGGAATGACTTCACCCCTCCACTTT
CASSYSGGMTSPLHF
>TRBJ1-1|.|TRBV10-3|.
TGTGCCAGCAGTTACGGACAGAGGTTGGAAGCTTTCTTT
CASSYGQRLEAFF
>TRBJ2-7|.|TRBV4-3|TRBD2
TGCGCCAGCAGCCAAGAACCGGGAGGAATAGTCTACGAGCAGTACTTC
CASSQEPGGIVYEQYF
>TRBJ2-5|.|TRBV5-1|.
TGCGCCAGCAGCTTGTTATCGGGGTCAGAGACCCAGTACTTC
CASSLLSGSETQYF
>TRBJ2-5|.|TRBV25-1|TRBD1
TGTGCCAGCAGCACCACAGGGGTAGGGACCCAGTACTTC
CASSTTGVGTQYF
>TRBJ2-7|.|TRBV5-1|.
TGCGCCAGCAGCTCTGTGGTGGCAGGAAGATACGAGCAGTACTTC
CASSSVVAGRYEQYF
>TRBJ2-7|few|TRBV12-3/TRBV12-4|.
TGTGCCAGCACCTTGGACTGGGGTTACGAGCAGTACTTC
CASTLDWGYEQYF
>TRBJ1-4|few|TRBV7-6|TRBD1
TGTGCCAGCAGCCCCGACAGGGCAAATGAAAAACTGTTTTTT
CASSPDRANEKLFF
>TRBJ2-5|.|TRBV27|.
TGTGCCAGCAGTTTATCTCTAAGCGGGCCAGAGACCCAGTACTTC
CASSLSLSGPETQYF
>TRBJ2-7|many|TRBV15|.
TGTGCCACCAGCAAGTTAGAAGGAGAGCAGTACTTC
CATSKLEGEQYF
>TRBJ2-3|.|TRBV25-1|.
TGTGCCAGCAGTAGAGCAGATACGCAGTATTTT
CASSRADTQYF
>TRBJ1-1|many|TRBV29-1|.
TGCAGCGTTGAATTAGTTGTGGGTGTCGGAGAAGCTTTCTTT
CSVELVVGVGEAFF
>TRBJ1-5|many|TRBV20-1|.
TGCAGTGCTGCCGGGAACCCCAATCAGCCCCAGCATTTT
CSAAGNPNQPQHF
>TRBJ1-6|.|TRBV10-3|.
TGTGCCAGCGGGACAAGCTTCTATAATTCACCCCTCCACTTT
CASGTSFYNSPLHF
>TRBJ2-7|.|TRBV6-5|.
TGTGCCAGCAGTCCCGGGGCAGGGGAGTACTTC
CASSPGAGEYF
>TRBJ2-7|many|TRBV12-3/TRBV12-4|.
TGTGCCAGTAGTCCGGGACCAGCCTACGAGCAGTACTTC
CASSPGPAYEQYF
>TRBJ1-2|.|TRBV7-6|.
TGTGCCAGCAGCCCGCTCCTAACAGGGAAATATGGCTACACCTTC
CASSPLLTGKYGYTF
>TRBJ1-1|.|TRBV25-1|.
TGTGCCAGCAGCCAATACGGGACGGCTCGGAACACTGAAGCTTTCTTT
CASSQYGTARNTEAFF
>TRBJ2-1|.|TRBV7-2|TRBD1
TGTGCCAGCAGCCCACGACAGGGGGCATTGAACAATGAGCAGTTCTTC
CASSPRQGALNNEQFF
>TRBJ1-2|.|TRBV2|TRBD1
TGTGCTAGGCCCAGGGGGCATGGCTACACCTTC
CARPRGHGYTF
>TRBJ2-5|.|TRBV7-8|.
TGTGCCAGCAGCTTAGATTCGGGGGGAGCAGGGGCCGAGACCCAGTACTTC
CASSLDSGGAGAETQYF
>TRBJ2-5|many|TRBV7-9|TRBD2
TGTGCCAGCAGCCCGGGACGGGAGGTGGAAGAGACCCAGTACTTC
CASSPGREVEETQYF
>TRBJ2-6|many|TRBV9|.
TGTGCCAGCAGCGTAGCAAGGGCTGGGGCCAACGTCCTGACTTTC
CASSVARAGANVLTF
>TRBJ1-2|.|TRBV19|.
TGTGCCAGCGAACAGGGTGGTGGGGGCTACACCTTC
CASEQGGGGYTF
>TRBJ2-6|many|TRBV7-8|.
TGTGCCAGCAGCTTAGCGATGGCCTCTGGGGCCAACGTCCTGACTTTC
CASSLAMASGANVLTF
>TRBJ1-2|.|TRBV5-8|.
TGTGCCAGCAGCTTCATTAGCGACAACTATGGCTACACCTTC
CASSFISDNYGYTF
>TRBJ2-6|.|TRBV20-1|TRBD1
TGCAGTGCCCCGACAGGGAGCTCTGGGGCCAACGTCCTGACTTTC
CSAPTGSSGANVLTF
>TRBJ1-4|.|TRBV15|TRBD1
TGTGCCACCCCGGACAGGTCTAATGAAAAACTGTTTTTT
CATPDRSNEKLFF
>TRBJ1-2|.|TRBV6-2/TRBV6-3|.
TGTGCCAGCAGTACCATAGGACGGACCAGGAATGGCTACACCTTC
CASSTIGRTRNGYTF
>TRBJ2-7|few|TRBV19|.
TGTGCCACCCAAGGGGGACTTCTCTACGAGCAGTACTTC
CATQGGLLYEQYF
>TRBJ2-2|.|TRBV24-1|.
TGTGCCACCAGTGTAAAGAAAAGCGTCCTTGCTTCGTCCGGGGAGCTGTTTTTT
CATSVKKSVLASSGELFF
>TRBJ2-5|.|TRBV5-4|.
TGTGCCAGTACCCCAGGGGAATCGAAGACCCAGTACTTC
CASTPGESKTQYF
>TRBJ1-5|.|TRBV6-1|.
TGTGCCAGCGGGAGAGAGACCCAGCATTTT
CASGRETQHF